A selection of T cell receptor beta chains follows, all from one sample in a study of OX40 agonist ivuxolimab in advanced cancers. Clones were read by immunoSEQ multiplex PCR, and TCRdb kept only the in-frame ones, dropping some. The table includes about 27,000 clones, roughly 79% detected once. Specimen: CD4+ or CD8+ T cells sorted from blood, collected in a trial of the OX40 agonist ivuxolimab. These receptors all come from an adult with an advanced solid tumor such as melanoma, head and neck, liver or kidney cancer. Each CDR3 is given with its conserved first and last residue. The D gene is left open where the match is weak. Clone size, where shown, is once, few, many, or a class for clones that have expanded.

abundance: .
v_gene: TRBV2
j_gene: TRBJ2-2
d_gene: .
CDR3nt: TGTGCCACCCTGGACACCGGGGAGCTGTTTTTT
CDR3aa: CATLDTGELFF

abundance: .
v_gene: TRBV5-1
j_gene: TRBJ1-3
d_gene: .
CDR3nt: TGCGCCAGCAGCCCGGGAACGGGTTTGGGGACTGGAAACACCATATATTTT
CDR3aa: CASSPGTGLGTGNTIYF

abundance: .
v_gene: TRBV30
j_gene: TRBJ2-7
d_gene: TRBD1
CDR3nt: TGTGCCTGGGAGGACAGGGCGACCTACGAGCAGTACTTC
CDR3aa: CAWEDRATYEQYF

abundance: .
v_gene: TRBV5-4
j_gene: TRBJ2-7
d_gene: .
CDR3nt: TGTGCCAGCAGCTTGATCGGTCCCCGGGTCTACGAGCAGTACTTC
CDR3aa: CASSLIGPRVYEQYF

abundance: .
v_gene: TRBV7-9
j_gene: TRBJ2-6
d_gene: .
CDR3nt: TGTGCCAGCAGCTTACCCAGACACCCTAAGGACTCTGGGGCCAACGTCCTGACTTTC
CDR3aa: CASSLPRHPKDSGANVLTF

abundance: .
v_gene: TRBV6-1
j_gene: TRBJ2-1
d_gene: .
CDR3nt: TGTGCCAGCAGTGAAGCTCCCGCCCTCTACAATGAGCAGTTCTTC
CDR3aa: CASSEAPALYNEQFF

abundance: .
v_gene: TRBV2
j_gene: TRBJ1-6
d_gene: .
CDR3nt: TGTGCCAGCAGTGAAGCGGGTGGCAGATCACCCCTCCACTTT
CDR3aa: CASSEAGGRSPLHF

abundance: .
v_gene: TRBV6-5
j_gene: TRBJ2-7
d_gene: .
CDR3nt: TGTGCCAGCAGTTATTTGGCAGGAGTAATCTACGAGCAGTACTTC
CDR3aa: CASSYLAGVIYEQYF

abundance: .
v_gene: TRBV6-6
j_gene: TRBJ2-3
d_gene: TRBD1
CDR3nt: TGTGCCAGCAGCCAAGATGAGGGGGCGAGCGCAGATACGCAGTATTTT
CDR3aa: CASSQDEGASADTQYF

abundance: .
v_gene: TRBV7-9
j_gene: TRBJ2-7
d_gene: TRBD2
CDR3nt: TGTGCCAGCAGCCCCCGCGGGGTAGCGGGGCTATACGAGCAGTACTTC
CDR3aa: CASSPRGVAGLYEQYF

abundance: .
v_gene: TRBV2
j_gene: TRBJ1-1
d_gene: TRBD1
CDR3nt: TGTGCCAGCAGACGCCGGGGACAGGGAAGGGGGCTGGACACTGAAGCTTTCTTT
CDR3aa: CASRRRGQGRGLDTEAFF

abundance: .
v_gene: TRBV5-1
j_gene: TRBJ2-5
d_gene: .
CDR3nt: TGCGCCAGCAGCTTGGTGGATCTGGAGGAGGGCGACCAAGAGACCCAGTACTTC
CDR3aa: CASSLVDLEEGDQETQYF

abundance: .
v_gene: TRBV12-5
j_gene: TRBJ2-7
d_gene: .
CDR3nt: TGTGCTAGTGGTTTGCTGTTAAGGGGCTCCTACGAGCAGTACTTC
CDR3aa: CASGLLLRGSYEQYF

abundance: .
v_gene: TRBV6-5
j_gene: TRBJ2-3
d_gene: .
CDR3nt: TGTGCCAGCAGTTACTCGGGGACGCGCACAGATACGCAGTATTTT
CDR3aa: CASSYSGTRTDTQYF

abundance: .
v_gene: TRBV7-9
j_gene: TRBJ2-3
d_gene: .
CDR3nt: TGTGCCAGCAGCAAAAAGTTCGATACGCAGTATTTT
CDR3aa: CASSKKFDTQYF

abundance: .
v_gene: TRBV7-2
j_gene: TRBJ1-1
d_gene: .
CDR3nt: TGTGCCAGCAGCTTATGGGCAGGGAATGAAGCTTTCTTT
CDR3aa: CASSLWAGNEAFF

abundance: .
v_gene: TRBV15
j_gene: TRBJ2-1
d_gene: .
CDR3nt: TGTGCCACCAGCAGAGATGGCGCCAGGGGAGGAAATGAGCAGTTCTTC
CDR3aa: CATSRDGARGGNEQFF

abundance: .
v_gene: TRBV10-3
j_gene: TRBJ1-1
d_gene: .
CDR3nt: TGTGCCATCAGCATCCGGGACACCCTTACAAACACTGAAGCTTTCTTT
CDR3aa: CAISIRDTLTNTEAFF

abundance: .
v_gene: TRBV14
j_gene: TRBJ1-1
d_gene: TRBD1
CDR3nt: TGTGCCAGCAGCCAAGGGACAGGAGACGTGAACACTGAAGCTTTCTTT
CDR3aa: CASSQGTGDVNTEAFF

abundance: once
v_gene: TRBV13
j_gene: TRBJ1-1
d_gene: TRBD1
CDR3nt: TGTGCCAGCAGCCGAGAGGGGGCCCTTATGAACACTGAAGCTTTCTTT
CDR3aa: CASSREGALMNTEAFF

abundance: .
v_gene: TRBV9
j_gene: TRBJ2-7
d_gene: .
CDR3nt: TGTGCCAGCAGTGCCGGACCGTCCTACGAGCAGTACTTC
CDR3aa: CASSAGPSYEQYF

abundance: .
v_gene: TRBV19
j_gene: TRBJ2-7
d_gene: TRBD1
CDR3nt: TGTGCCAGTAGTTCACACGGGACAGGGGGTTACGAGCAGTACTTC
CDR3aa: CASSSHGTGGYEQYF

abundance: once
v_gene: TRBV6-1
j_gene: TRBJ1-5
d_gene: .
CDR3nt: TGTGCCAGCAGTGAAGGGACAGCATATCAGCCCCAGCATTTT
CDR3aa: CASSEGTAYQPQHF

abundance: .
v_gene: TRBV30
j_gene: TRBJ1-5
d_gene: .
CDR3nt: TGTGCCTGGAGCGAACTCAGCGGACAGCCCCAGCATTTT
CDR3aa: CAWSELSGQPQHF

abundance: .
v_gene: TRBV30
j_gene: TRBJ2-3
d_gene: TRBD2
CDR3nt: TGTGCCTGCACCGGACTAGCGGGAGTAACGAATACGCAGTATTTT
CDR3aa: CACTGLAGVTNTQYF

abundance: few
v_gene: TRBV28
j_gene: TRBJ2-7
d_gene: TRBD2
CDR3nt: TGTGCCAGCAGTATCGGACTAGCGGTCGAGCAGTACTTC
CDR3aa: CASSIGLAVEQYF

abundance: .
v_gene: TRBV7-6
j_gene: TRBJ1-3
d_gene: .
CDR3nt: TGTGCCAGCAGCTTAGATGTGGGGTTTGGAAACACCATATATTTT
CDR3aa: CASSLDVGFGNTIYF

abundance: few
v_gene: TRBV11-3
j_gene: TRBJ1-1
d_gene: .
CDR3nt: TGTGCCAGCAGCTTTACGGAGAGGGCTTTCTTT
CDR3aa: CASSFTERAFF

abundance: few
v_gene: TRBV7-9
j_gene: TRBJ1-2
d_gene: .
CDR3nt: TGTGCCAGCAGCCAACTTAGGGGGGTCGAGGATGGCTACACCTTC
CDR3aa: CASSQLRGVEDGYTF

abundance: few
v_gene: TRBV14
j_gene: TRBJ2-3
d_gene: .
CDR3nt: TGTGCCAGCAGCCGGGACAAACTCACAGATACGCAGTATTTT
CDR3aa: CASSRDKLTDTQYF

abundance: once
v_gene: TRBV5-6
j_gene: TRBJ1-2
d_gene: TRBD1
CDR3nt: TGTGCCAGCAGCTTAAAGACAGGGTACAACCAGGGCTATGGCTACACCTTC
CDR3aa: CASSLKTGYNQGYGYTF

abundance: .
v_gene: TRBV9
j_gene: TRBJ2-7
d_gene: TRBD1
CDR3nt: TGTGCCAGCAGCGTAGGTGGGACAGTGACCTACTACGAGCAGTACTTC
CDR3aa: CASSVGGTVTYYEQYF

abundance: .
v_gene: TRBV7-3
j_gene: TRBJ2-1
d_gene: TRBD2
CDR3nt: TGTGCCAGCAGCCTACACCCCAGCGGGAGCTCCTACAATGAGCAGTTCTTC
CDR3aa: CASSLHPSGSSYNEQFF

abundance: few
v_gene: TRBV2
j_gene: TRBJ2-2
d_gene: TRBD2
CDR3nt: TGTGCCAGCAGCGGACTAGCGGAGGACACCGGGGAGCTGTTTTTT
CDR3aa: CASSGLAEDTGELFF

abundance: once
v_gene: TRBV5-1
j_gene: TRBJ2-1
d_gene: TRBD2
CDR3nt: TGCGCCAGCAGCTTGCGGGCGGGAGTGGCTTACAATGAGCAGTTCTTC
CDR3aa: CASSLRAGVAYNEQFF

abundance: .
v_gene: TRBV11-2
j_gene: TRBJ1-6
d_gene: .
CDR3nt: TGTGCCAGCAGCTTAGAGGCGGGACCGATAAATTCACCCCTCCACTTT
CDR3aa: CASSLEAGPINSPLHF

abundance: .
v_gene: TRBV9
j_gene: TRBJ1-1
d_gene: .
CDR3nt: TGTGCCAGCAGCTCCACGGGGGCAGGGAATGAAGCTTTCTTT
CDR3aa: CASSSTGAGNEAFF

abundance: .
v_gene: TRBV4-1
j_gene: TRBJ2-1
d_gene: TRBD1
CDR3nt: TGCGCCAGCAGCCAAGGACAGGGGGGCAATGAGCAGTTCTTC
CDR3aa: CASSQGQGGNEQFF

abundance: .
v_gene: TRBV9
j_gene: TRBJ2-5
d_gene: .
CDR3nt: TGTGCCAGCAGCAGGGGTGCGGCGGCTTCCCAAGAGACCCAGTACTTC
CDR3aa: CASSRGAAASQETQYF

abundance: .
v_gene: TRBV6-6
j_gene: TRBJ2-5
d_gene: .
CDR3nt: TGTGCCAGCAGTCCCACCATGACCACCCAGTACTTC
CDR3aa: CASSPTMTTQYF

abundance: .
v_gene: TRBV29-1
j_gene: TRBJ1-2
d_gene: .
CDR3nt: TGCAGCGTAGACGGGGCTGAGGTCTATGGCTACACCTTC
CDR3aa: CSVDGAEVYGYTF

abundance: .
v_gene: TRBV2
j_gene: TRBJ1-2
d_gene: .
CDR3nt: TGTGCCAGCCAAGGTTCGACGGGAAACTATGGCTACACCTTC
CDR3aa: CASQGSTGNYGYTF

abundance: few
v_gene: TRBV9
j_gene: TRBJ2-1
d_gene: .
CDR3nt: TGTGCCAGCAGCGTAGGGGGTCGGACAGAGCAGTTCTTC
CDR3aa: CASSVGGRTEQFF

abundance: .
v_gene: TRBV2
j_gene: TRBJ1-1
d_gene: TRBD1
CDR3nt: TGTGCCAGCAGGGAAGCTCACAGGGGGCTGGACACTGAAGCTTTCTTT
CDR3aa: CASREAHRGLDTEAFF

abundance: .
v_gene: TRBV19
j_gene: TRBJ2-1
d_gene: .
CDR3nt: TGTGCCAGTAGTGTTCTACTGGGGTCCTACAATGAGCAGTTCTTC
CDR3aa: CASSVLLGSYNEQFF

abundance: .
v_gene: TRBV18
j_gene: TRBJ1-1
d_gene: TRBD1
CDR3nt: TGTGCCAGCTCACCACGGGGATTTGACAGGGGGACTGAAGCTTTCTTT
CDR3aa: CASSPRGFDRGTEAFF

abundance: .
v_gene: TRBV2
j_gene: TRBJ2-5
d_gene: TRBD2
CDR3nt: TGTGCCAGTACCCCTGGCGGGGGTCTCCAAGAGACCCAGTACTTC
CDR3aa: CASTPGGGLQETQYF

abundance: .
v_gene: TRBV2
j_gene: TRBJ2-1
d_gene: .
CDR3nt: TGTGCCAGCAGTGGGTCCGGGAATAACTACAATGAGCAGTTCTTC
CDR3aa: CASSGSGNNYNEQFF

abundance: .
v_gene: TRBV2
j_gene: TRBJ1-5
d_gene: TRBD1
CDR3nt: TGTGCCAGCAGTGAGGACAGGGTTCGACAGCCCCAGCATTTT
CDR3aa: CASSEDRVRQPQHF

abundance: .
v_gene: TRBV11-3
j_gene: TRBJ2-6
d_gene: .
CDR3nt: TGTGCCAGCAGCTTATTAGGGCAGGGGGCCAACGTCCTGACTTTC
CDR3aa: CASSLLGQGANVLTF

abundance: .
v_gene: TRBV19
j_gene: TRBJ2-7
d_gene: .
CDR3nt: TGTGCCAGTAGTATCATCGGCAAGTACTACGAGCAGTACTTC
CDR3aa: CASSIIGKYYEQYF

abundance: .
v_gene: TRBV4-1
j_gene: TRBJ2-7
d_gene: .
CDR3nt: TGCGCCAGCAGCCTCGCCAGGACACGCGACTACGAGCAGTACTTC
CDR3aa: CASSLARTRDYEQYF

abundance: .
v_gene: TRBV7-9
j_gene: TRBJ2-7
d_gene: .
CDR3nt: TGTGCCAGCAAAAGGGGCTACGAGCAGTACTTC
CDR3aa: CASKRGYEQYF

abundance: .
v_gene: TRBV6-5
j_gene: TRBJ1-5
d_gene: .
CDR3nt: TGTGCCAGCAGTCTTGACCTTTCTGGCAATCAGCCCCAGCATTTT
CDR3aa: CASSLDLSGNQPQHF

abundance: .
v_gene: TRBV13
j_gene: TRBJ2-7
d_gene: TRBD2
CDR3nt: TGTGCCAGCAGCTTTCGGGGGGGAGCCTACGAGCAGTACTTC
CDR3aa: CASSFRGGAYEQYF

abundance: medium-sized
v_gene: TRBV21-1
j_gene: TRBJ1-1
d_gene: .
CDR3nt: TGTGCCAGCAGCAAGTCCTTAGACATGTTCACTGAAGCTTTCTTT
CDR3aa: CASSKSLDMFTEAFF

abundance: .
v_gene: TRBV7-2
j_gene: TRBJ1-5
d_gene: .
CDR3nt: TGTGCCAGCAGCGAATACGGCGGGGGCGCGGGACAGCCCCAGCATTTT
CDR3aa: CASSEYGGGAGQPQHF

abundance: .
v_gene: TRBV6-5
j_gene: TRBJ1-2
d_gene: TRBD1
CDR3nt: TGTGCCAGCAGTTACCACGGACAGGGGGCGTTAGGCTACACCTTC
CDR3aa: CASSYHGQGALGYTF